The rows below give T cell receptor beta chains drawn from one sample of a study of early T cells in non-severe SARS-CoV-2 infection. TCRdb reanalysed the 5' RACE reads using MiXCR and keeps one entry per CDR3 protein. The table lists around 30,000 distinct CDR3 sequences, about 5% of them singletons. The sample consisted of whole blood. The receptors were sampled from an adult who was a healthcare worker with PCR-confirmed SARS-CoV-2 infection or an uninfected control (not recorded which). Each CDR3 is given with its conserved first and last residue. A D gene is named only where the DNA matches it firmly. Clone size is given for some rows only: seen once, a few or many times, or a class if the clone is expanded.

j_gene | abundance | v_gene | d_gene | CDR3aa | CDR3nt
TRBJ2-5 | few | TRBV10-2 | - | CASSEDLDSETQYF | TGCGCCAGCAGTGAGGATCTAGATTCAGAGACCCAGTACTTC
TRBJ1-1 | many | TRBV20-1 | - | CSASRGTTEAFF | TGCAGTGCTAGTAGGGGGACCACTGAAGCTTTCTTT
TRBJ1-1 | many | TRBV24-1 | TRBD1 | CATSRDRGTEAFF | TGTGCCACCAGCCGGGACAGGGGGACTGAAGCTTTCTTT
TRBJ1-1 | many | TRBV15 | - | CATSSGPYTEAFF | TGTGCCACCAGCTCAGGGCCCTACACTGAAGCTTTCTTT
TRBJ2-1 | few | TRBV9 | TRBD2 | CASSVGTSGGVMYEQFF | TGTGCCAGCAGCGTAGGGACTAGCGGGGGGGTCATGTATGAGCAGTTCTTC
TRBJ2-5 | many | TRBV4-3 | TRBD2 | CASSQDWTSPQETQYF | TGCGCCAGCAGCCAAGATTGGACTAGCCCTCAAGAGACCCAGTACTTC
TRBJ2-1 | many | TRBV6-2/TRBV6-3 | - | CASKGGDYEQFF | TGTGCCAGCAAGGGGGGGGACTATGAGCAGTTCTTC
TRBJ1-1 | many | TRBV7-7 | TRBD1 | CASSLFPGGAAEAFF | TGTGCTAGCAGCTTATTCCCAGGGGGCGCAGCTGAAGCCTTCTTT
TRBJ2-5 | many | TRBV5-6 | - | CASSFVQETQYF | TGTGCCAGCAGCTTTGTCCAAGAGACCCAGTACTTC
TRBJ2-1 | many | TRBV4-3 | - | CASSQDYYNEQFF | TGCGCCAGCAGCCAAGACTATTACAATGAGCAGTTCTTC
TRBJ2-2 | many | TRBV20-1 | - | CSARDPQSNTGELFF | TGCAGTGCTAGAGATCCGCAGTCGAACACCGGGGAGCTGTTTTTT
TRBJ1-2 | - | TRBV6-1 | TRBD1 | CATTRGQYYGYTF | TGTGCCACAACTCGGGGACAGTACTATGGCTACACCTTC
TRBJ2-4 | once | TRBV5-4 | - | CASSFPSANIQYF | TGTGCCAGCAGCTTCCCAAGCGCAAACATTCAGTACTTC
TRBJ2-1 | many | TRBV30 | - | CAWTPSVDEQFF | TGTGCCTGGACCCCTTCCGTAGATGAGCAGTTCTTC
TRBJ1-5 | - | TRBV2 | - | CASSEDQTGNQPQHF | TGTGCCAGCAGTGAAGACCAAACGGGCAATCAGCCCCAGCATTTT
TRBJ1-1 | many | TRBV6-6 | - | CASTHSLRTEAFF | TGTGCCAGCACCCACAGTTTGCGGACTGAAGCTTTCTTT
TRBJ2-3 | many | TRBV6-6 | - | CASGGLSRTDTQYF | TGTGCCAGCGGCGGCCTAAGCCGCACAGATACGCAGTATTTT
TRBJ1-2 | many | TRBV10-3 | TRBD1 | CAISESGLDRNYLYTF | TGTGCCATCAGTGAGTCGGGCCTGGACAGGAACTACCTCTACACCTTC
TRBJ2-3 | many | TRBV20-1 | TRBD2 | CSAKSPASGGRTDTQYF | TGCAGTGCTAAAAGCCCAGCCAGCGGGGGTCGTACAGATACGCAGTATTTT
TRBJ2-3 | - | TRBV4-2 | TRBD1 | CASSQMGQATDTQYF | TGTGCCAGCAGCCAAATGGGACAGGCGACAGATACGCAGTATTTT
TRBJ2-7 | many | TRBV29-1 | - | CSVRQNRVGHEQYF | TGCAGCGTTCGACAAAACAGGGTTGGCCACGAGCAGTACTTC
TRBJ2-1 | medium-sized | TRBV4-2 | TRBD2 | CASSQEWEGYNEQFF | TGTGCCAGCAGCCAAGAATGGGAGGGGTACAATGAGCAGTTCTTC
TRBJ1-2 | many | TRBV7-2 | TRBD1 | CASSPGQVAANYGYTF | TGTGCCAGCAGCCCCGGACAGGTGGCGGCTAACTATGGCTACACCTTC
TRBJ1-6 | medium-sized | TRBV9 | - | CASSVKAGANNSPLHF | TGTGCCAGCAGCGTAAAGGCAGGGGCTAACAATTCACCCCTCCACTTT
TRBJ2-3 | many | TRBV10-3 | TRBD1 | CATSEGQGLDTQYF | TGTGCCACCTCGGAGGGACAGGGTCTAGATACGCAGTATTTT
TRBJ1-5 | many | TRBV6-2/TRBV6-3 | TRBD1 | CASRSGGAYNQPQHF | TGTGCCAGCAGGTCAGGGGGCGCCTACAATCAGCCCCAGCATTTT
TRBJ1-4 | many | TRBV7-9 | - | CASSLGQSPEKLFF | TGTGCCAGCAGCTTAGGACAGTCTCCTGAAAAACTGTTTTTT
TRBJ2-2 | few | TRBV29-1 | TRBD1 | CSVERAGGALFF | TGCAGCGTTGAAAGGGCAGGGGGTGCGCTGTTTTTT
TRBJ2-3 | - | TRBV29-1 | - | CSVVGADTQYF | TGCAGCGTCGTCGGGGCAGATACGCAGTATTTT
TRBJ1-1 | many | TRBV6-5 | - | CASSSSGGPMNTEAFF | TGTGCCAGCAGTAGCAGCGGGGGCCCCATGAACACTGAAGCTTTCTTT
TRBJ2-7 | many | TRBV9 | - | CASSPDEVHEQYF | TGTGCCAGCAGCCCGGACGAGGTCCACGAGCAGTACTTC
TRBJ2-3 | many | TRBV12-3/TRBV12-4 | - | CASSLRAADTQYF | TGTGCCAGCAGTTTACGAGCGGCAGATACGCAGTATTTT
TRBJ2-5 | few | TRBV5-1 | - | CASRLTSAGLETQYF | TGCGCCAGCAGACTGACGAGCGCCGGTCTGGAGACCCAGTACTTC
TRBJ2-5 | many | TRBV20-1 | - | CSATEGHSQETQYF | TGCAGTGCTACCGAGGGGCACAGCCAAGAGACCCAGTACTTC
TRBJ2-3 | - | TRBV20-1 | TRBD2 | CSARARVGGGPTDTQYF | TGCAGTGCTAGAGCTAGGGTCGGCGGGGGTCCCACAGATACGCAGTATTTT
TRBJ2-4 | many | TRBV20-1 | TRBD1 | CSGETGGVAKNIQYF | TGCAGTGGGGAGACAGGGGGTGTTGCCAAAAACATTCAGTACTTC